Sequencing of this T cell receptor (beta chain) was carried out in a study of T cells and Merkel cell carcinoma outcomes. Study-wide results and caveats: In Merkel cell carcinoma, repertoire and T-cell density reportedly predicted outcomes.

V was clipped by 3 bases and J by 0 bases, with 18 bases between them. CDR3 length: 18 amino acids. The germline gives CDR1 KGHSH, CDR2 LQKENI. TCRdb's copy holds only in-frame clones and misses some; the assay was immunoSEQ multiplex PCR. The table shows thousands of clones, with 85% occurring only once. Concerning this clone: Its antigen remains unknown.

V usage is TRBV18 and J usage is TRBJ1-3; D is uncertain. Sequences were obtained from tumor tissue from Merkel cell carcinoma. This clonotype was sampled from a human donor with Merkel cell carcinoma. CDR3: CASSPPMSTRLSGNTIYF. CDR3 bases: TGTGCCAGCTCACCGCCAATGAGCACCCGCCTCTCTGGAAACACCATATATTTT.